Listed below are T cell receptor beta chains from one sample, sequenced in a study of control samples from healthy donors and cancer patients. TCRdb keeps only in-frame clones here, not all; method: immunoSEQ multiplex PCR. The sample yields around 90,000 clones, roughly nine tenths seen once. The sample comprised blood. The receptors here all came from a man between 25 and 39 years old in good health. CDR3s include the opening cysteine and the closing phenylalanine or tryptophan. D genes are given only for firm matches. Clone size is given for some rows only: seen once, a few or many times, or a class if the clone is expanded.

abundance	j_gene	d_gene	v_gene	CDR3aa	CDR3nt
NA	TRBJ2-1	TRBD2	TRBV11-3	CASSPSLTSGVEQFF	TGTGCCAGCAGCCCCTCGTTAACTAGCGGCGTCGAGCAGTTCTTC
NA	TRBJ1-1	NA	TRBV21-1	CASSPDRVNTEAFF	TGTGCCAGCAGCCCCGACAGGGTGAACACTGAAGCTTTCTTT
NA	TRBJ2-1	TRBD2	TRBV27	CASRLAGGYNEQFF	TGTGCCAGCCGTCTAGCGGGGGGTTACAATGAGCAGTTCTTC
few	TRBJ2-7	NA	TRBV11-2	CASSLGEVIYEQYF	TGTGCCAGCAGCTTAGGAGAGGTGATCTACGAGCAGTACTTC
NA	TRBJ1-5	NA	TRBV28	CASSPTRVSNQPQHF	TGTGCCAGCAGCCCGACACGGGTTAGCAATCAGCCCCAGCATTTT
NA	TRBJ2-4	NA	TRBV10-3	CAISVGGLQYF	TGTGCCATCAGTGTGGGGGGTCTTCAGTACTTC
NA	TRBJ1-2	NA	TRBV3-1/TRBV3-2	CASSQTRQGYGYTF	TGTGCCAGCAGCCAGACCCGACAAGGGTATGGCTACACCTTC
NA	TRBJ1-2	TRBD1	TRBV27	CASSPGQGPYYGYTF	TGTGCCAGCAGTCCGGGACAGGGGCCTTACTATGGCTACACCTTC
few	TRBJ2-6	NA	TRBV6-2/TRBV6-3	CASSFGSGANVLTF	TGTGCCAGCAGTTTCGGATCTGGGGCCAACGTCCTGACTTTC
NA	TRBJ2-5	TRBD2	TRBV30	CAWSVGRGGTETQYF	TGTGCCTGGAGTGTAGGGCGGGGGGGCACAGAGACCCAGTACTTC
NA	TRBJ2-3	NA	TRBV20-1	CSARDRNTQYF	TGCAGTGCTAGAGATAGAAATACGCAGTATTTT
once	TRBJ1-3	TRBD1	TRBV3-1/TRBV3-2	CASSQGRGLGNTIYF	TGTGCCAGCAGCCAAGGAAGGGGGCTTGGAAACACCATATATTTT
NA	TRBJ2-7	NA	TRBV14	CASSQRGGEQYF	TGTGCCAGCAGCCAACGGGGAGGAGAGCAGTACTTC
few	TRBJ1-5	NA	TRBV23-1	CASTNLRSQGDFSSPYQPQHF	TGCGCCAGCACCAACCTGAGGTCTCAGGGCGATTTCAGTTCCCCTTATCAGCCCCAGCATTTT
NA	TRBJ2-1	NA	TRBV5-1	CASSSVRGAHNEQFF	TGCGCCAGCAGCTCCGTCCGGGGGGCCCACAATGAGCAGTTCTTC
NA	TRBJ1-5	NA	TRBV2	CASSEQVVGNQPQHF	TGTGCCAGCAGTGAGCAGGTTGTGGGCAATCAGCCCCAGCATTTT
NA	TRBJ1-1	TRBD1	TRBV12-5	CASGLGSTTGGTEAFF	TGTGCTAGTGGTTTGGGCTCTACCACAGGGGGTACTGAAGCTTTCTTT
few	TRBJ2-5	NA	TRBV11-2	CASSLVPIQETQYF	TGTGCCAGCAGCTTAGTACCTATCCAAGAGACCCAGTACTTC
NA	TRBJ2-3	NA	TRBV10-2	CASRDSDADTQYF	TGCGCCAGCCGGGACTCAGACGCAGATACGCAGTATTTT
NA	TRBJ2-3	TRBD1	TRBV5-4	CASSWGQTSTDTQYF	TGTGCCAGCAGCTGGGGACAGACAAGCACAGATACGCAGTATTTT
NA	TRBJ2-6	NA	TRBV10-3	CAISESELTFSGANVLTF	TGTGCCATCAGTGAGTCCGAGCTTACGTTCTCTGGGGCCAACGTCCTGACTTTC
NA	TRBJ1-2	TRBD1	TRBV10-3	CAINGEGTGGDYGYTF	TGTGCCATCAACGGGGAGGGGACAGGGGGCGACTATGGCTACACCTTC
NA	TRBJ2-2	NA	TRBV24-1	CATSGERPSTGELFF	TGTGCCACCAGTGGCGAGCGGCCGAGCACCGGGGAGCTGTTTTTT
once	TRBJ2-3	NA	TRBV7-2	CASSWAVTGMSDTQYF	TGTGCCAGCAGCTGGGCTGTTACAGGGATGTCCGATACGCAGTATTTT
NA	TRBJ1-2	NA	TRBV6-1	CASSEAGGYTF	TGTGCCAGCAGTGAAGCAGGGGGCTACACCTTC
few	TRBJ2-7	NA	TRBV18	CASSPPSNRVGEQYF	TGTGCCAGCTCACCACCGTCCAACAGGGTAGGAGAGCAGTACTTC
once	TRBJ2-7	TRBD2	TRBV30	CAWSVEFGLLTTSGGEQYF	TGTGCCTGGAGTGTAGAGTTTGGACTACTAACGACTAGCGGAGGGGAGCAGTACTTC
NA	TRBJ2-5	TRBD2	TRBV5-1	CASSQGGLAQAETQYF	TGCGCCAGCAGCCAGGGGGGACTAGCGCAGGCGGAGACCCAGTACTTC
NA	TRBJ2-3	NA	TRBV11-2	CASSSPGTADTQYF	TGTGCCAGCAGCTCCCCCGGGACGGCAGATACGCAGTATTTT
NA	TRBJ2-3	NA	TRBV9	CASSVGQSSTDTQYF	TGTGCCAGCAGCGTGGGGCAGAGTAGCACAGATACGCAGTATTTT
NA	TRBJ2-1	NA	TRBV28	CASSTDSILGNEQFF	TGTGCCAGCAGCACTGACAGCATCCTGGGGAATGAGCAGTTCTTC
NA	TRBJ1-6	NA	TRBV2	CASSERFPKGGSPLHF	TGTGCCAGCAGTGAAAGGTTTCCCAAGGGCGGTTCACCCCTCCACTTT
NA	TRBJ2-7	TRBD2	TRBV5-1	CASSLRTSGGLSSYEQYF	TGCGCCAGCAGCTTGAGGACTAGCGGGGGTTTAAGCTCCTACGAGCAGTACTTC
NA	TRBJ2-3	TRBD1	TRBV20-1	CSASPGQKTDTQYF	TGCAGTGCTAGTCCGGGACAGAAAACAGATACGCAGTATTTT
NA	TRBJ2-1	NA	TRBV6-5	CASSYLTGSLGNEQFF	TGTGCCAGCAGTTACTTGACAGGCTCTCTTGGGAATGAGCAGTTCTTC
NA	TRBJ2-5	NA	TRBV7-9	CASSLRTQETQYF	TGTGCCAGCAGCTTAAGGACTCAAGAGACCCAGTACTTC
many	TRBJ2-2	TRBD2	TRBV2	CASAGTSGGNVWTGELFF	TGTGCCAGCGCAGGAACTAGCGGGGGGAATGTGTGGACCGGGGAGCTGTTTTTT
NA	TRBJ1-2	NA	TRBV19	CASRSRQLGANYGYTF	TGTGCCAGTAGAAGCCGACAGCTCGGAGCTAACTATGGCTACACCTTC
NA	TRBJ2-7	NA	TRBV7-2	CASSLVQGTDRPYEQYF	TGTGCCAGCAGCTTAGTGCAGGGCACAGACAGACCCTACGAGCAGTACTTC
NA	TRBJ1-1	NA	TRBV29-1	CSVGGGEAFF	TGCAGCGTTGGGGGAGGTGAAGCTTTCTTT
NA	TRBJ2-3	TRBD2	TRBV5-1	CASSQLAGRTDTQYF	TGCGCCAGCAGCCAACTAGCGGGGCGCACAGATACGCAGTATTTT
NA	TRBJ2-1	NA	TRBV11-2	CASSRGLNNEQFF	TGTGCCAGCAGCCGCGGGCTTAACAATGAGCAGTTCTTC
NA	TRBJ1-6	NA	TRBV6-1	CASSELVGSRSPLHF	TGTGCCAGCAGTGAATTGGTGGGGTCGCGGTCACCCCTCCACTTT
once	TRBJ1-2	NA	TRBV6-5	CASSYSRGGAGGYTF	TGTGCCAGCAGTTACTCGAGGGGGGGGGCTGGAGGCTACACCTTC
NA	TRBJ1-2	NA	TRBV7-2	CASSLAGESGGYTF	TGTGCCAGCAGCTTGGCAGGGGAGTCTGGGGGCTACACCTTC